These 6 T cell receptor beta chains share one sample of origin, sequenced in a study of OX40 agonist ivuxolimab in advanced cancers. Produced via immunoSEQ multiplex PCR; TCRdb's table is partial and in-frame only. The table lists about 70,000 clones, about 81% of them singletons. The input for sequencing was CD4+ or CD8+ T cells sorted from blood, taken in a trial of the OX40 agonist ivuxolimab. These receptors came from an adult with an advanced solid tumor such as melanoma, head and neck, liver or kidney cancer.

The genes are TRBV10-3 and TRBJ2-5; TRBD1 agrees at 7 bases. Germline CDR1 is ENHRY and CDR2 is SYGVKD. V lost 7 bases, J lost 5 bases, and 4 bases stayed unmatched. The CDR3 extends over 12 amino acids. The CDR3 DNA sequence: TGTGCCATCAAGGGGGCTTCCGAGACCCAGTACTTC. This gives the protein CAIKGASETQYF.

This clone has a count of ten or more. The chain has TRBV2 and TRBJ2-3; unclear D gene. This CDR3 region has 12 residues. The germline V gene encodes CDR1 SNHLY and CDR2 FYNNEI. V lost 6 bases and J lost 4, with 8 bases in between. The CDR3 sequence: CASSYSSDTQYF. In DNA, the CDR3 is TGTGCCAGCAGCTATAGCTCAGATACGCAGTATTTT.

This chain joins TRBV6-1 and TRBJ1-5, with 8 bases aligning to TRBD1. The CDR3 totals 16 residues. Unmatched junction bases numbered 11, after V lost 4 bases and J lost 6 bases. The V gene's germline CDR1 is MNHNS and CDR2 SASEGT. Here the CDR3 DNA reads TGTGCCAGCAGTGGCTCAACAGGGGGAGGGGGTCAGCCCCAGCATTTT. Translating it yields CASSGSTGGGGQPQHF.

The chain uses TRBV18 and TRBJ1-3; no reliable D call. Germline lookup yields CDR1 KGHSH and CDR2 LQKENI. With 3 bases removed from V and 4 bases from J, the gap between germline ends came to 16 bases. The CDR3 is 16 amino acids. CDR3: CASSPTSFDPGNTIYF. CDR3 in DNA: TGTGCCAGCTCACCGACCTCCTTCGATCCCGGAAACACCATATATTTT.

CDR3 in amino acids: CASSPVTAEDTQYF. CDR3 nucleotide sequence: TGTGCCAGTAGTCCCGTCACGGCCGAAGATACGCAGTATTTT. The chain joins TRBV19 to TRBJ2-3; no reliable D call. This CDR3 region has 14 residues. Between the trimmed V and J ends, which lost 5 bases and 5 bases, there was a span of 14 bases. Germline CDR1 is LNHDA and CDR2 is SQIVND (reference sequence). Full variable domain (outside the CDR3, taken from reference TRBV19 and TRBJ2-3): DGGITQSPKYLFRKEGQNVTLSCEQNLNHDAMYWYRQDPGQGLRLIYYSQIVNDFQKGDIAEGYSVSREKKESFPLTVTSAQKNPTAFYLCASSPVTAEDTQYFGPGTRLTVL.

This clone was observed once. The chain combines TRBV6-1 with TRBJ1-1; 8 bases are a match to TRBD1. This CDR3 spans 14 amino acids. Per germline, CDR1 MNHNS and CDR2 SASEGT. V lost 4 bases and J lost 8; bases outside the gene matches: 9. Here the CDR3 DNA reads TGTGCCAGCAGTGCCGGACAGGGCGGACGAGAAGCTTTCTTT. It encodes CASSAGQGGREAFF.